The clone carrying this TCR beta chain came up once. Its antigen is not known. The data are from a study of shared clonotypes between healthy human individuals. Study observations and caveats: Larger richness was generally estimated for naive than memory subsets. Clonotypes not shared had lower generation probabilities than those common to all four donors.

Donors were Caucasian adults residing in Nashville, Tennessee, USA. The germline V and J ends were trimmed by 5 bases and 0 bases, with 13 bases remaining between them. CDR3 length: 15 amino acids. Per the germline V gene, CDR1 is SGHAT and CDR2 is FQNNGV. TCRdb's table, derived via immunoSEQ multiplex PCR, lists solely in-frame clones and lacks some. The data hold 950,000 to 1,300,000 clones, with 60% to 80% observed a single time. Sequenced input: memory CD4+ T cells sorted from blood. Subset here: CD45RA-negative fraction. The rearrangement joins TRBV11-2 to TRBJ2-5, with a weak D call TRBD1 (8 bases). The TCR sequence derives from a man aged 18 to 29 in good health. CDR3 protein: CASSPQGGYQETQYF. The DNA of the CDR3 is TGTGCCAGCAGCCCACAGGGGGGGTACCAAGAGACCCAGTACTTC.